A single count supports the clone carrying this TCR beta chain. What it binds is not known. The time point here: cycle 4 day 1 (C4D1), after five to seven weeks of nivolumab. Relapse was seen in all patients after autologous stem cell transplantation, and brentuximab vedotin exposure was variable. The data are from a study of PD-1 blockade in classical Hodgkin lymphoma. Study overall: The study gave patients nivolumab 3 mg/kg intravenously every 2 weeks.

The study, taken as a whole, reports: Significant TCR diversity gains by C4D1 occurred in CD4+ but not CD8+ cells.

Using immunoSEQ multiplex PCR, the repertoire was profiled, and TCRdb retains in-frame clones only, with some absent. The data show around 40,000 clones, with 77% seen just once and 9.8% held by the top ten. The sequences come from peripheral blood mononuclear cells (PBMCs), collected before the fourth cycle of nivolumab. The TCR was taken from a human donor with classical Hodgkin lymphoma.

The CDR3, as DNA: TGTGCCAGCAGATTTCTCGATACGCAGTATTTT. This translates into CASRFLDTQYF. The V call is TRBV5-4, the J call TRBJ2-3; D call uncertain. This CDR3 is built from 11 residues. The ends were cut back, 5 bases at V and 6 bases at J, with 7 bases in the middle. Looked up from germline, CDR1 is SGHNT and CDR2 is YYREEE (reference sequence).